The T cell receptor (beta chain) under discussion was sequenced for a study of cytomegalovirus exposure and HLA in healthy donors (TCRdb year 2017). Some background on the complete study: An earlier analysis of some 550 of the donors reported about 250 Gb of sequence data and around 110 million unique TCR beta sequences from 150 million to 200 million T cells. An early release covering roughly 640 HLA-typed donors comprised about 300 gigabases of sequencing data and 85 million to 100 million unique TCR sequences. Of the 350 to 450 genotyped donors, about 80% fell in the genetic ancestry cluster associated with self-reported Caucasian donors. The aim of the study was to test whether cataloging public T cell receptors could identify signatures of past pathogen exposure. Using immunosequencing, the study profiled T cell repertoires from about 650 subjects and related those repertoires to cytomegalovirus serostatus. Besides the first cohort of hundreds of subjects, a separate validation cohort made up of 120 different subjects was used. High-throughput TCR immunosequencing, statistical association of individual TCRs with disease status, and machine learning were combined to predict cytomegalovirus infection status. In a later analysis, previously published TCR beta repertoires from more than 500 donors were re-analyzed and high-resolution HLA genotyping was added so that TCR occurrence patterns could be studied. Rather than using new phenotypic data, the later analysis identified candidate immune exposures from TCR beta sequences and from how often those sequences occurred across donors. An earlier analysis of around 580 of the donors used high-throughput TCR beta sequencing to judge whether each TCR beta V gene segment behaved as functional or pseudogenic. Donor age, sex, ethnicity and CMV serostatus were compiled together with the repertoire data. A later genetic analysis used genome-wide SNP genotypes for about three fifths of the roughly 700 donors, treating that subset as a discovery cohort. Every repertoire in the discovery cohort had been generated on one and the same sequencing platform. Class I and class II HLA loci were covered by the typing at four-digit resolution. Typing coverage differed by locus: A, B, C, DRB1 and DQB1 were typed in about 629-640 donors, DQA1 in about 510, DPA1 in 606, and DPB1 in roughly 470. A handful of DR-DQ haplotypes were handled as single units for association and clustering because linkage in the cohort was strong. Across around 400 genotyped donors of the cohort, an average of approximately 220,000 unique TCR beta nucleotide sequences per donor were sequenced, and roughly 20% of those sequences were non-productive. Paper-wide results and their limitations: Compared with the roughly 720-donor mean, donors in an Asian-associated ancestry cluster had fewer N-insertions in productive TCRs, according to a later genetic analysis. According to the authors, the approach could potentially be generalized to other disease states and immunological phenotypes. In a later analysis, the rate of TCR association differed among HLA loci, with DRB1 alleles having the most associated TCRs and HLA-C alleles having the fewest. Specific HLA alleles were associated with about 17,000 TCR beta sequences at a false discovery rate of 0.05 in a later analysis. Roughly uniform sequencing depth across donors was assumed in presence/absence analyses, although this assumption may not hold. In this cohort, only TCR beta chains were sequenced, and detectable features were limited by the absence of alpha or paired-chain data. Linkage disequilibrium might explain the correlated functional status among segregating V segments, but an unknown experimental factor could not be ruled out. Some IMGT-functional V segments, including TRBV6-2 and TRBV6-3, could not be distinguished by the 87-base-pair reads and were therefore excluded. In a later genetic analysis, a missense DCLRE1C variant was associated with V-gene and J-gene trimming of TCR beta chains, and the association was replicated in an independent cohort. CMV serostatus was the only immune exposure information available for the cohort. Most TCR sequences were seen in very few donors, while some public TCRs were found in many individuals. A further reported finding was that TCR beta sequences accurately predicted the HLA-A and HLA-B alleles for most subjects in the first cohort. The classifier was reported to diagnose cytomegalovirus status with high specificity and sensitivity in both the original cohort and the validation cohort. A later analysis found that HLA-associated TCR beta chains were more clonally expanded and had lower generation probabilities than equally common non-associated chains. When HLA alleles, especially DR and DQ, strongly co-occurred, TCR associations were difficult to assign to individual alleles. The study gave a list of 150 to 200 TCR beta chains associated with cytomegalovirus. The sequencing pipeline was judged likely to have produced a cluster of highly shared sequence variants as a technical artifact. Three of the identified cytomegalovirus-associated TCR beta chains were confirmed in vitro to be specific for cytomegalovirus antigens. Because HLA typing was missing for some donors at each locus, association tests included only the typed subset. The earlier analysis of nearly 600 of the donors excluded fewer than 20 rarely observed V segments, including chromosome 9 orphons, because counts were too low. In an earlier analysis of around 500 of the donors, most TCR beta V segments appeared in productive rearrangements about 87% or about 30% of the time, broadly matching IMGT annotations. In a later analysis, several top co-occurrence clusters were reported to appear linked to parvovirus B19, influenza, CMV and Epstein-Barr virus. Most CMV-associated TCR beta chains appeared to be HLA-restricted in a later analysis, and the HLA associations seemed to be driven largely by CMV exposure.

Remarks on this clone: The antigen this receptor binds is unknown. Base qualities are not at hand, and no much larger clone is one base apart.

The CDR3 numbers 17 residues from cysteine through phenylalanine. Just CDR3 DNA is preserved here, 51 bases in frame from base 1. Trimmed from V: 4 bases; trimmed from J: 2 bases; junction bases lacking a gene match: 11. Sequences SGHVS (CDR1) and FNYEAQ (CDR2) are obtained from the germline V gene. The library was generated by the immunoSEQ multiplex PCR assay. The multiplex PCR relied on a mix of 60 forward primers for TCR Vbeta segments and 13 reverse primers for TCR Jbeta segments. The CDR3 region of rearranged TCR beta genes was amplified from genomic DNA with a multiplex PCR assay. The Illumina HiSeq System was used to sequence the amplified TCR beta libraries as 87-base-pair reads. Concerning the study's data processing: A later analysis tallied roughly 78 million unique TCR beta chains across the 660 or so repertoires, and around 9.9 million of those chains were shared by two or more donors. To remove PCR and sequencing errors, raw reads were error-corrected and collapsed into unique sequences using a nearest-neighbor algorithm that merged closely related sequences. CDR3 sequences were aligned to IMGT reference sequences to assign V, D and J gene segments. Each retained sequence needed at least a six-nucleotide match to both a V gene segment and a J gene segment. Rearrangements were classified as productive when the CDR3 lacked stop codons and remained in frame with V and J, and all other rearrangements were classified as non-productive. CDR3 was defined according to IMGT convention as the region running from the second conserved V-encoded cysteine to the conserved J-encoded phenylalanine. The earlier analysis of 500 to 600 of the donors excluded sequences that lacked an unambiguous match to a single V gene segment. An earlier analysis of several hundred of the donors called V segments functional above 56.7% productive rearrangements and segregating when the between-donor standard deviation exceeded 5%. A statistical classification framework was built to diagnose cytomegalovirus status from the catalog of TCR beta chain sequences. In a later analysis, V and J genes were assigned by comparing TCR nucleotide sequences against IMGT/GENE-DB human TR gene sequences. A later analysis assigned CDR3 sequences and most-parsimonious VDJ recombination scenarios with the TCRdist pipeline. In a later analysis, each TCR beta chain was defined by its CDR3 amino acid sequence together with its V-gene family, and reads lacking a unique V-gene family were excluded. In a later analysis, fewer than 600 highly shared, low-generation-probability nucleotide sequences were removed to address suspected cross-contamination and a sequencing artifact. In a later analysis, a clonal expansion index was calculated for each public chain from normalized within-repertoire ranks of inferred template counts. A later analysis computed generation probabilities with a VDJ recombination model fitted to out-of-frame rearrangements, and checked the results against IGoR. In a later analysis, hypergeometric tests were used to score TCR-TCR, TCR-HLA and TCR-CMV co-occurrence, with a repertoire-size bias correction applied to TCR pairs. A later analysis estimated false discovery rates by permuting HLA or CMV assignments 20 times. In a later analysis, co-occurring TCRs were grouped with DBSCAN, and TCRdist sequence similarity was added when clustering was performed within HLA-allele-positive subsets. Repertoires with fewer than 30,000 or more than 120,000 public chains were left out of co-occurrence clustering, as were five repertoires with anomalous nucleotide sharing. Sourced from immuneACCESS, this table was stored by TCRdb with only in-frame sequences that have V and J called. A share of the clones is absent; for the studies checked, an unresolved V gene accounts for under half, and the remainder has no known explanation. V and J calls and clone size come straight from that table; D and trimming were deduced from the DNA. The sample contains around 160,000 clones, around three quarters of them found a single time. The ten largest clones represent 6.5% to 8% of the sample.

The cohort was made up of roughly 670 healthy bone marrow donors. All cohort members were sampled while nominally healthy, although unrecorded immune exposures were likely present. The donor was CMV seropositive and was included in the group of 270 or so seropositive cohort members. A peripheral blood sample was collected from each donor, and TCR beta sequencing was performed on peripheral blood mononuclear cells. The Qiagen DNeasy Blood Extraction Kit was used to extract genomic DNA from the blood cell samples. The source material was PBMCs. The receptor was isolated from a woman between 35 and 50 years old in good health and CMV-seropositive. The sequence links TRBV7-6 to TRBJ1-1; a stretch of 9 junction bases matches TRBD1. The DNA sequence reads TGTGCCAGCAGCTCGCCGGGACAGGGACATCCCAACACTGAAGCTTTCTTT. Its amino acids are CASSSPGQGHPNTEAFF.